The T cell receptor beta chain described here comes from a study of shared clonotypes between healthy human individuals (dated by TCRdb to 2020 to 2021). For the study in its entirety: Three men and two women, aged 18 to 49 years, made up the cohort. For each donor, CD4 naive and CD4 memory were each given three plates, CD8 naive was given two plates, and CD8 memory was given one plate. The study deeply sequenced blood TCR repertoires of several healthy adults to estimate repertoire size and the extent of clonotype sharing between individuals. Libraries were prepared and TCR repertoires were sequenced by different laboratories using diverse techniques, in order to increase sequencing depth and limit assay-specific biases. Each donor's leukapheresis produced roughly between roughly 0.9 and 9 billion PBMCs. Results the study describes overall, beyond this receptor: Pairwise subsampling led to the expectation that sequencing depth would affect the degree of clonotype sharing among donors. Incomplete sequencing was indicated by rarefaction of sorted-subset datasets, despite the large sequencing depth. Larger estimated clonotype richness was generally found for naive subsets than for memory subsets. Sampling was restricted to blood, and TCR repertoires in tissue are likely to differ from TCR repertoires in blood. The genetic and exposure-history diversity represented was limited by the small number of donors. Across several donors, around 5% of naive CD4, roughly 3.8% of naive CD8, roughly 2.2% of memory CD4, and under 0.45% of memory CD8 clonotypes were shared. Compared with non-shared clonotypes, clonotypes shared by all four sorted-subset donors had higher generation probabilities.

To note about this clone: Its cognate antigen has yet to be identified. No clone much larger than this one lies a single base away; base qualities are absent.

The germline V gene provides CDR1 MNHEY and CDR2 SVGAGI. Measured from the cysteine to the phenylalanine, the CDR3 is 13 residues long. Just the 39-base CDR3 DNA is kept, in frame starting at base 1. V is clipped by 4 bases and J by 3 bases, and the sequence between their germline boundaries is 8 bases long. Donors were healthy HIV-negative adults with no recently reported acute infections or vaccinations. All donors were Caucasian adults living in Nashville, Tennessee, USA. CD8 memory samples were composed of magnetically selected CD45RO+ cells combined with CCR7-negative CD45RA+ effector memory (TemRA) cells. After blood collection by leukapheresis, PBMCs were isolated using Ficoll-Histopaque density gradient centrifugation and then cryopreserved in the vapor phase of liquid nitrogen. Analytical flow cytometry was used to check the purity and quantity of every magnetically sorted T cell population. Each sorted fraction had its genomic DNA isolated and then quantified by UV absorbance on a Nanodrop 2000c.

TCR CDR3 regions were amplified from genomic DNA by multiplex PCR using the deep immunoSEQ assay. Genomic DNA extracted from each cell subset was distributed evenly over all wells of several immunoSEQ 96-well plates, and each plate served as one replicate. For sorted subsets, 200 to 250 ng of genomic DNA, equivalent to some 33,000 T cell genomes, went into each replicate PCR. The purified libraries were quantified using a Qubit 3.0 fluorometer, sized with a Bioanalyzer 2100, and then quantified again using the KAPA Library Quantification kit. A separate single-read 150-cycle Illumina NextSeq 550 flow cell was used to sequence each immunoSEQ 96-well plate. Regarding the original processing steps: The immunoSEQ output contained only junctional sequences without quality scores, so filtering could not match that applied to full-length reads. Sequences were annotated with PyIR, a Python wrapper for IgBLAST v1.9, and V/J genes and CDR3 were assigned using IMGT germline references. Any read was removed if the V/J assignment was weak (E-value above 1e-6), the CDR3 was missing, or the read contained stop codons, out-of-frame junctions, or ambiguous translated residues. V3J clonotypes were defined as sequences sharing an identical inferred V gene, J gene, and CDR3 amino acid sequence. To compute the percentage overlap between repertoires, the number of shared unique clonotypes was divided by the size of the smaller repertoire. RTK rarefaction, the Chao1 estimator, and Recon v2.1 estimates of unobserved clonotypes were used to assess repertoire richness. Generation probabilities were computed with OLGA for all TCRbeta clonotypes obtained by the gDNA method from a handful of donors. TCRdb re-hosts the immuneACCESS table, in-frame sequences only. Its copies lack some clones; in the studies checked, an unresolved V gene accounts for under half of them, and the cause for the rest is not known. V, J and clone size derive from that table, while D and trimming were established from the DNA sequence. Here the sample has some 95,000 clones; over 60% occur a single time. About half of the sample is in the top ten clones.

The sequence links TRBV6-5 to TRBJ2-3; the best D guess is TRBD2, with 5 bases matching. Material for sequencing was memory CD8+ T cells sorted from blood. Reading the label with the study, this specimen's cell subset or site is: CD45RO+ cells pooled with CCR7-negative TemRA cells. This clonotype was sampled from a young man in good health. The CDR3 amino acid sequence is: CASSWVATDTQYF. The DNA sequence reads TGTGCCAGCAGTTGGGTAGCGACAGATACGCAGTATTTT.